One sample yielded the 16 T cell receptor beta chains listed below, sequenced in a study of T cells in Graves' hyperthyroidism and ophthalmopathy. TCR beta CDR3 regions were amplified from RNA transcripts. The study used the HTBI primer set for a first-round RT-PCR of the TCR CDR3. TCRdb re-derived calls from the multiplex PCR reads in MiXCR, one entry per CDR3 protein. This table has 450,000 to 600,000 distinct CDR3 sequences, about 20% appearing once. Material: blood. The receptors stem from a man in his forties with Graves' ophthalmopathy.

Many counts were recorded for this clonotype. The gene calls are TRBV28 and TRBJ2-7; 8 bases fit TRBD1. J lost 4 bases, V lost 4 bases, and 6 bases had no gene match. The germline V gene encodes CDR1 MDHEN and CDR2 SYDVKM. This CDR3 has 14 amino acids. The CDR3 region has the DNA TGTGCCAGCAGTTCGGACAGGGATTTATACGAGCAGTACTTC. Its translation: CASSSDRDLYEQYF.

This clonotype was picked up many times. The J gene is TRBJ2-1, the V gene TRBV7-8; D perhaps matches TRBD2 (5 bases). The germline gives CDR1 SGHVS, CDR2 FQNEAQ. This CDR3 is built from 16 residues. With 2 bases removed from V and 7 bases from J, the gap between germline ends came to 18 bases. DNA for the CDR3: TGTGCCAGCAGCTTAACTAGTAGCGCGGAATCTAATGAGCAGTTCTTC. This gives the protein CASSLTSSAESNEQFF.

This clonotype came up a few times. V usage is TRBV29-1 and J usage is TRBJ1-1; 7 bases match TRBD1. There are 12 residues in the CDR3. V shed 8 bases and J 4 bases; nucleotides not matched to a gene: 7. Germline V gene data show CDR1 as SQVTM and CDR2 as ANQGSEA. CDR3 in amino acids: CSIRDRITEAFF. The CDR3 nucleotides read TGCAGCATACGGGACAGAATCACTGAAGCTTTCTTT.

At least ten counts were recorded for this clonotype. The chain couples TRBV2 to TRBJ1-2, with 11 nucleotides matching TRBD1. This CDR3 comprises 16 residues. Germline V lookup: CDR1 SNHLY, CDR2 FYNNEI. The trim removed 1 base at V and 8 bases at J, leaving 9 bases unmatched. CDR3 in amino acids: CASSEGQRTGGYGYTF. CDR3 bases: TGTGCCAGCAGTGAAGGGCAAAGGACAGGGGGCTACGGCTACACCTTC.

Ten or more counts support this clonotype. This chain joins TRBV28 and TRBJ2-3, with 8 bases that match TRBD2. Germline CDR1 MDHEN, CDR2 SYDVKM. Germline trimming cut 6 bases from V and 5 bases from J; bases unmatched to any gene: 7. CDR3 length equals 14 residues. CDR3 in DNA: TGTGCCAGCAGCGATAGCGGGACCGTAGATACGCAGTATTTT. Translated, it gives CASSDSGTVDTQYF.

The rearrangement uses TRBV27 and TRBJ1-6; D not resolved. Germline CDR1 MNHEY, CDR2 SMNVEV (reference sequence). Trimming pared 5 bases from V and 6 bases from J, leaving 14 bases between. The CDR3 consists of 15 residues. CDR3 in DNA: TGTGCCAGCAGTCCCCCATCCTTAGGTAATTCACCCCTCCACTTT. It codes for CASSPPSLGNSPLHF.

The J gene is TRBJ2-2, the V gene TRBV6-1; 7 positions match TRBD1. The CDR3 runs to 14 residues. V gave up 6 bases and J gave up 8 bases; unmatched junction bases: 9. From germline, CDR1 is MNHNS and CDR2 SASEGT. CDR3 DNA: TGTGCCAGCAGGATAGGGACAGAGGAAGGGGAGCTGTTTTTT. Its protein is CASRIGTEEGELFF.

This rearrangement joins TRBV29-1 to TRBJ2-5; 7 bases map to TRBD1. With 7 bases clipped from V and 5 bases from J, the junction kept 7 bases outside the gene matches. The CDR3 is 12 amino acids. Germline V gene data show CDR1 as SQVTM and CDR2 as ANQGSEA. CDR3 residues: CSGYRGAETQYF. CDR3 in DNA: TGCAGCGGTTACAGGGGCGCGGAGACCCAGTACTTC.

Ten or more counts support this clonotype. V is TRBV28 and J is TRBJ2-5; D remains ambiguous. From germline, CDR1 is MDHEN and CDR2 SYDVKM. The CDR3 is 13 amino acids. Trimming stripped 6 bases from V and 2 bases from J, with 10 bases between. The CDR3 reads CASRPTPQETQYF. CDR3 sequence (DNA): TGTGCCAGCAGGCCGACACCTCAAGAGACCCAGTACTTC.

This clonotype has a count of ten or more. The chain carries TRBV13 and TRBJ2-1; D gene uncertain. Germline CDR1 is PRHDT and CDR2 is FYEKMQ (reference sequence). This CDR3 spans 12 amino acids. Trimming took off 5 bases at V and 7 bases at J, with 9 bases between the two ends. In nucleotides, the CDR3 is TGTGCCAGCAGCCCAGGCCAGAATGAGCAGTTCTTC. Its translation is CASSPGQNEQFF.

This clonotype was recorded a few times. This chain joins TRBV2 and TRBJ2-2, with 9 nucleotides matching TRBD1. The CDR3 contains 15 residues. Germline V gives CDR1 SNHLY, CDR2 FYNNEI. V gave up 8 bases and J gave up 4 bases; unmatched junction bases: 8. CDR3 nucleotides: TGTGCCAGCCTCCGAGACAGGGGGAGCACCGGGGAGCTGTTTTTT. As protein: CASLRDRGSTGELFF.

The sample holds many counts of this clonotype. The rearrangement joins TRBV12-3 or TRBV12-4 to TRBJ1-5; D remains unclear. V was cut by 1 base and J by 4 bases, with 11 bases left in between. The CDR3 totals 15 residues. The CDR3 here is CASSLVGSNNQPQHF. The CDR3 DNA is TGTGCCAGCAGTTTAGTCGGCTCTAATAATCAGCCCCAGCATTTT.

V is TRBV6-2 or TRBV6-3 and J is TRBJ2-2; D may be TRBD1 (6 bases). The V gene lost 0 bases and the J gene lost 5 bases, with 10 bases spanning the gap. The length of the CDR3 is 15 residues. Germline CDR1 MNHEY, CDR2 SVGEGT. In nucleotides, the CDR3 is TGTGCCAGCAGTTACTCGATCCAGGGGACCGGGGAGCTGTTTTTT. Its translation: CASSYSIQGTGELFF.

This clonotype was observed a few times. The gene calls are TRBV28 and TRBJ2-3; a possible D gene is TRBD2 (5 bases). Looked up from germline, CDR1 is MDHEN and CDR2 is SYDVKM. V was cut by 10 bases and J by 2 bases, with 16 bases left in between. CDR3 length equals 14 residues. The CDR3, as DNA: TGTGCCACCCCACTTAGCGCGATCACAGATACGCAGTATTTT. This translates into CATPLSAITDTQYF.

The rearrangement joins TRBV28 to TRBJ2-1; 8 bases fit TRBD2. CDR1 and CDR2 (germline): MDHEN, SYDVKM. The length of the CDR3 is 16 residues. V shed 5 bases, J shed 4 bases, and the junction held 10 bases outside the gene matches. This CDR3 reads CASSTAAGGPYNEQFF. The CDR3 bases are TGTGCCAGCAGTACCGCCGCGGGAGGCCCATACAATGAGCAGTTCTTC.

This clonotype was picked up many times. The chain joins TRBV3-1 to TRBJ2-1; 11 bases map to TRBD2. Germline assignment: CDR1 LGHDT and CDR2 YNNKEL (reference sequence). The CDR3 contains 15 residues. V trimming: 3 bases; J trimming: 4 bases; junction bases outside the gene matches: 2. The CDR3 DNA is TGTGCCAGCAGCCAGACTAGCGGGGTGTACAATGAGCAGTTCTTC. As protein: CASSQTSGVYNEQFF.